The T cell receptor beta chain described here comes from a study of cytomegalovirus exposure and HLA in healthy donors. Regarding the study as a whole: The dataset shows that most TCR sequences were rare, while some public TCRs occurred in many donors. Serostatus for CMV was the only available immune exposure information. In vitro data verified three CMV-associated chains as specific for CMV antigens. Certain indistinguishable V segments, among them TRBV6-2 and TRBV6-3, were excluded.

Points on this clone: Its antigen is currently unknown.

With 2 bases clipped from V and 6 bases from J, the junction kept 6 bases outside the gene matches. The CDR3 extends over 14 amino acids. Germline values: CDR1 SNHLY, CDR2 FYNNEI. PCR involved 60 Vbeta and 13 Jbeta primers. The protocol was immunoSEQ multiplex PCR, while the TCRdb copy is restricted to in-frame clones and leaves out a portion. The sample has some 130,000 clones, around four fifths seen once. This receptor was obtained from a human donor in good health. Sequencing was carried out using PBMCs. The chain has TRBV2 and TRBJ1-2; 7 bases map to TRBD1. CDR3 in amino acids: CASSESRGRDGYTF. Here the CDR3 DNA reads TGTGCCAGCAGTGAATCGAGGGGGCGAGATGGCTACACCTTC.